Below, one T cell receptor (beta chain) is given with its context. Its matching antigen is unknown. The read comes to an end 3 residues before the CDR3 does, leaving the germline J gene to fill in the end. The data were obtained in a study of T cells in women clearing cervical HPV infection. Study details: Controls gave blood once infection was undetectable; cases at lesion identification.

The V gene's germline CDR1 is KGHSH and CDR2 LQKENI. The length of the CDR3 is 15 residues. The study's findings and limits: Combining TCR richness with V gene abundances gave roughly 0.84 AUC.

The assay was immunoSEQ multiplex PCR, and TCRdb's table has in-frame clones only and misses some. This sample's table reports about 20,000 clones. Sequenced sample: blood buffy coat. V is TRBV18 and J is TRBJ1-2; tentatively, D is TRBD1 (5 bases). This clonotype was obtained from a woman between 18 and 69 years old with a cervical HPV16 infection that either progressed to CIN3+ or cleared (not recorded which). Incomplete CDR3 DNA: TGTGCCAGCTCACCAATGGGCGTGCGGGGGAATGAC. Translation gives CASSPMGVRGND. The CDR3 in its entirety is CASSPMGVRGNDYTF.